A single T cell receptor (beta chain) is shown here with its context. Its antigen is unknown. Deep-level assay runs were performed. The protocol was immunoSEQ multiplex PCR, while the TCRdb copy is restricted to in-frame clones and leaves out a portion. This table holds some 2,100,000 clones, about 92% found once. The V segment lost 4 bases and the J segment 2 bases; nucleotides outside the gene matches: 2. This CDR3 spans 13 amino acids. Germline assignment: CDR1 LGHNA and CDR2 YSLEER. These data originate in a study of shared clonotypes between healthy human individuals. Study-level points and caveats: Donors were few, which limited the genetic and exposure-history diversity represented.

CD45RO-negative, CCR7-selected cells formed the naive CD8 fraction, which excluded terminally differentiated effector memory CD45RA+ cells. Input material: naive CD8+ T cells from PBMCs. The receptor was isolated from a man between 18 and 29 years old in good health. Some clones in this sample may be carry-over from other donors' samples. V usage is TRBV4-3 and J usage is TRBJ2-7; 7 nucleotides align to TRBD2. The CDR3 DNA reads TGCGCCAGCAGCCCCGGGACTACCTACGAGCAGTACTTC. This codes for CASSPGTTYEQYF.